This record looks at one T cell receptor (beta chain) sequence and its context. Looked up from germline, CDR1 is KGHDR and CDR2 is SFDVKD. V was shortened by 1 base and J by 8 bases, with 10 bases between the two germline ends. This CDR3 has 14 residues. Original processing methods: Using reference gene primer amplification, nucleated cell counts were estimated. Data came from immunoSEQ multiplex PCR; TCRdb stores just in-frame clones and leaves some out. V and J calls and clone size are as listed in that table; D and trimming were resolved from the DNA. The sample includes 49,000 or so clones, 75% to 90% of them seen just once. This record comes from a study of blood T cell repertoires in COVID-19. Overall study: The United States, Italy and Spain provided the acute and convalescent COVID-19 samples. T cells, B-cell-depleted T cells, or PBMCs provided the cDNA or gDNA that served as material.

The sequence derives from a man aged 60 to 69 with active COVID-19. This sequence joins TRBV24-1 and TRBJ2-2; D may be TRBD2 (5 bases). The sequenced sample consisted of peripheral blood. The CDR3 bases are TGTGCCACCAGTGATTTAGGCGGGTCTGGGGAGCTGTTTTTT. It yields the protein CATSDLGGSGELFF.